These 2 T cell receptor beta chains were all obtained from the same sample, sequenced in a study of blood T cell repertoires in COVID-19. Clones were sequenced by immunoSEQ multiplex PCR, and TCRdb holds only the in-frame ones, with some missing. The sample carries about 320,000 clones, roughly nine tenths recorded once. Sequenced input: PBMCs or T cells enriched from blood (not recorded which). The receptors derive from a man in his 60s who had recovered from COVID-19.

The chain is built from TRBV28 and TRBJ2-1; TRBD1 aligns across 9 bases. Germline V CDR1 and CDR2: MDHEN, SYDVKM. This CDR3 has 17 residues. J was trimmed by 2 bases and V by 5 bases; bases with no gene match: 10. This chain's CDR3 is CASSPGQGVPAYNEQFF. The CDR3 coding sequence is TGTGCCAGCAGTCCGGGACAGGGTGTGCCAGCCTACAATGAGCAGTTCTTC.

This chain joins TRBV5-4 and TRBJ1-2; 8 positions agree with TRBD1. This CDR3 has 14 residues. With V trimmed by 4 bases and J by 2 bases, 4 bases remained unmatched. Germline V gene data show CDR1 as SGHNT and CDR2 as YYREEE (reference sequence). The CDR3 nucleotides are TGTGCCAGCAGCAAGGACAGGGAGAACTATGGCTACACCTTC. This translates into CASSKDRENYGYTF.